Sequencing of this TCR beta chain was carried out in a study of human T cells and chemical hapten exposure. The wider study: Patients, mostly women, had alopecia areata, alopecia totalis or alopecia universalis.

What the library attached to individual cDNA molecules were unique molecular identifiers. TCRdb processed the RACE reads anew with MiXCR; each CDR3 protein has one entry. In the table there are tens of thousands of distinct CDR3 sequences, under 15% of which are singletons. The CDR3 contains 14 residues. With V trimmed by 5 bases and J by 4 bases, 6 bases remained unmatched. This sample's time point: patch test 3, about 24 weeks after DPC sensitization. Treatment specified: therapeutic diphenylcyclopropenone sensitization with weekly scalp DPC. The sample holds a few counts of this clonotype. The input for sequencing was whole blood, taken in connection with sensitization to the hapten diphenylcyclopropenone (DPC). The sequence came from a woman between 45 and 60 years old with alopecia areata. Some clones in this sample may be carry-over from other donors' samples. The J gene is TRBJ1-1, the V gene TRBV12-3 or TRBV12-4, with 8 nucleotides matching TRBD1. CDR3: CASSRQGTTTEAFF. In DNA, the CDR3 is TGTGCCAGCAGTCGACAGGGGACGACCACTGAAGCTTTCTTT.